The T cell receptor (beta chain) under discussion was sequenced for a study of blood T cells in healthy people across ages. Overall study: Template switching captured about one barcoded beta molecule per two T cells. Regarding the study as a whole: With age, beta diversity per million T cells declined roughly linearly, significantly by 40. TCR beta diversity correlated strongly with naive T cell percentage.

The authors ran a second PCR of about 7 to 11 cycles using a sample-barcoded 5' primer and a J-beta primer mix. MiXCR, run by TCRdb on the 5' RACE reads, gives a single entry per CDR3 protein. Here the sample spans approximately 800,000 distinct CDR3 sequences, more than 50% being singletons. Worth noting for this clonotype: The antigen remains unidentified.

Trimming left V 10 bases short and J 3 bases short, with 13 bases between. CDR1 is WNHNN, CDR2 SYGVQD, per germline (reference sequence). This CDR3 has 12 amino acids. J is TRBJ2-7 and V is TRBV10-1; D gene unclear. The receptor was isolated from a man aged 40-50 years in good health. Sequenced sample: blood. For the CDR3, the DNA is TGCGCCAACGGACCAAAAAACTACGAGCAGTACTTC. Translating it yields CANGPKNYEQYF.